Sequencing of this TCR beta chain was carried out in a study of response to subunit inactivated influenza vaccine (dated by TCRdb to 2017 to 2018). Looking at the study overall: Deep quantitative profiling of the T cell receptor repertoire was used in the study to follow responses to a trivalent subunit inactivated influenza vaccine. Findings and caveats that apply to the study as a whole: The authors proposed that each seasonal influenza vaccination may bring in only a limited number of new T cells.

The germline V gene (reference sequence) specifies SEHNR as CDR1 and FQNEAQ as CDR2. V sheds 4 bases and J sheds 4 bases, leaving 11 bases between their ends. CDR3 length: 15 amino acids, cysteine to phenylalanine. Solely the CDR3 DNA is kept, with 45 bases framed from the first base. The library was prepared using RT-PCR. The run used an Illumina HiSeq 2500. TCRdb reran the public reads through fastp at Q25 and MiXCR, keeping productive beta chains. Merged by CDR3 protein, the rows form single entries marked with the most common genes and DNA. Counted in this sample were approximately 200,000 distinct CDR3 sequences; around 15% of them appeared once. Approximately 30% of the sample lies in the top ten. There are a few counts of this clonotype. Its antigen has not been determined. No base-level quality is on record; no much larger clone is a single base apart.

This TCR was recovered from a man in his fifties or sixties who received an inactivated influenza vaccine. Donor details come from another sample of the same person, matched by shared clones. Recombination joined TRBV7-9 with TRBJ2-6; the D gene identity is not certain. This sample comprised CD8+ T cells sorted from PBMCs, obtained about 5 days after vaccination. At the DNA level, the sequence is TGTGCCAGCAGCTGGAAGGGTCAAGGGGCCAACGTCCTGACTTTC. Its protein is CASSWKGQGANVLTF.